The next 18 T cell receptor beta chains were all read from a single sample in a study of cytomegalovirus exposure and HLA in healthy donors. Vbeta (60) and Jbeta (13) primers were used in the PCR. Clones were sequenced by immunoSEQ multiplex PCR, and TCRdb holds only the in-frame ones, with some missing. The sample carries around 240,000 clones, 82% recorded once. The sample taken for sequencing was PBMCs. These receptors all stem from a woman aged 40 to 55 in good health and CMV-seropositive.

This clone has a handful of counts. This chain joins TRBV7-2 and TRBJ1-5; D uncertain. Germline loops: CDR1 SGHTA, CDR2 FQGNSA. The V and J ends lost 1 base and 5 bases respectively, with 3 bases between them. CDR3 length: 12 amino acids. The CDR3 bases are TGTGCCAGCAGCTTAGTAGATCAGCCCCAGCATTTT. Protein sequence: CASSLVDQPQHF.

The chain recombines TRBV15 with TRBJ1-4, with unresolved D. The germline V gene encodes CDR1 LNHNV and CDR2 YYDKDF (reference sequence). The V end lost 3 bases, the J end lost 11 bases, and 13 bases lay between the germline ends. CDR3 size: 13 residues. The CDR3 DNA reads as TGTGCCACCAGCAGTCCGGAGGCGGTGAAACTGTTTTTT. This encodes CATSSPEAVKLFF.

V and J are TRBV15 and TRBJ1-1; D might be TRBD1 (6 bases). Trimming took 5 bases from V and 1 from J, leaving 11 bases between them. CDR1 LNHNV and CDR2 YYDKDF come from the germline V gene (reference sequence). This CDR3 is built from 14 residues. Here the CDR3 DNA reads TGTGCCACCAGCGGATGGGGACAGAACACTGAAGCTTTCTTT. It encodes CATSGWGQNTEAFF.

This clone came up a few times. The chain links TRBV5-1 to TRBJ2-5, with 11 bases lining up with TRBD2. The CDR3 is made up of 18 amino acids. With V trimmed by 0 bases and J by 1 base, 8 bases remained unmatched. Germline lookup yields CDR1 SGHRS and CDR2 YFSETQ. DNA of the CDR3: TGCGCCAGCAGCTTGGGCTTGACTAGCGGGGAACCCCAAGAGACCCAGTACTTC. Translation gives CASSLGLTSGEPQETQYF.

The rearrangement links TRBV9 to TRBJ2-7; tentative D call: TRBD1 (6 bases). The CDR3 consists of 14 residues. CDR1 is SGDLS, CDR2 YYNGEE, per germline. Trimming shortened V by 4 bases and J by 3 bases, and 14 bases separated the two germline ends. CDR3 in DNA: TGTGCCAGCAGCCCCAGACAGGAGAACTACGAGCAGTACTTC. Translated, it gives CASSPRQENYEQYF.

Here the CDR3 DNA reads TGCGCCAGCAGCCCAACAAGGACAGGGTTCTACGAGCAGTACTTC. Protein: CASSPTRTGFYEQYF. The J gene is TRBJ2-7, the V gene TRBV4-1; 8 bases are shared with TRBD1. Per germline, CDR1 MGHRA and CDR2 YSYEKL. This CDR3 is built from 15 residues. Trimming cost V 4 bases and J 3 bases; bases outside gene matches: 8.

The CDR3 DNA is TGTGCCAGCAGCCTAGCGGGTCGGGCAGATACGCAGTATTTT. This codes for CASSLAGRADTQYF. This chain connects TRBV27 to TRBJ2-3; TRBD2 matches at 8 bases. The CDR3 has 14 amino acids. Germline V CDR1 and CDR2: MNHEY, SMNVEV (reference sequence). V dropped 6 bases and J dropped 4; count of bases not matched to a gene: 6.

The chain combines TRBV7-2 with TRBJ1-1; the D is unclear. The CDR3 runs 16 residues. Trimming removed 8 bases at V and 1 base at J, with 20 bases between. Germline V gene data show CDR1 as SGHTA and CDR2 as FQGNSA. CDR3 sequence reads: CASLLVPSSSNTEAFF. As DNA, the CDR3 is TGTGCCAGCCTCCTAGTCCCTTCCTCGTCGAACACTGAAGCTTTCTTT.

CDR3 sequence reads: CASSMKSSYNSPLHF. Written as DNA, the CDR3 is TGTGCCAGTAGTATGAAGAGCTCCTATAATTCACCCCTCCACTTT. The chain couples TRBV19 to TRBJ1-6; D not resolved. Trimming cost V 3 bases and J 0 bases, with 6 bases left between them. Germline CDR1 LNHDA, CDR2 SQIVND (reference sequence). The CDR3 runs 15 residues.

CDR3 coding DNA: TGTGCCATCAGAGGAACGACAGAGCAGTACTTC. It is translated as CAIRGTTEQYF. This chain links TRBV10-3 with TRBJ2-7; D remains unclear. V lost 6 bases and J lost 7, with 10 bases in between. The CDR3 totals 11 residues. The germline V gene encodes CDR1 ENHRY and CDR2 SYGVKD.

This clone was detected only once. The chain recombines TRBV9 with TRBJ1-3; no definite D call. Germline values: CDR1 SGDLS, CDR2 YYNGEE. Trimming pared 4 bases from V and 1 base from J, leaving 15 bases between. The length of the CDR3 is 16 residues. The CDR3 DNA follows: TGTGCCAGCAGCCCTCGGACGGGAGTTTCTGGAAACACCATATATTTT. Residues: CASSPRTGVSGNTIYF.

The chain combines TRBV30 with TRBJ2-3, with D possibly matching TRBD2 (6 bases). Trimming cost V 3 bases and J 2 bases, with 12 bases left between them. The CDR3 is 14 amino acids. Per germline, CDR1 GTSNPN and CDR2 SVGIG (reference sequence). CDR3 nucleotide sequence: TGTGCCTGGAGACTTGGGAGGCACACAGATACGCAGTATTTT. This encodes CAWRLGRHTDTQYF.

The gene calls are TRBV7-8 and TRBJ1-1; maybe TRBD1 (5 bases). Germline CDR1 is SGHVS and CDR2 is FQNEAQ. Trimming left V 1 base short and J 5 bases short, with 14 bases between. The CDR3 is 15 residues long. CDR3 protein: CASSLGARGLTEAFF. The CDR3 region has the DNA TGTGCCAGCAGCTTAGGCGCGCGGGGCCTTACTGAAGCTTTCTTT.

The V call is TRBV5-5, the J call TRBJ1-2, with D hard to call. The V and J ends lost 1 base and 4 bases respectively, with 11 bases between them. This CDR3 region has 14 residues. The germline CDR1 and CDR2 sequences are SGHKS and YYEKEE (reference sequence). The CDR3 here is CASSLPGSFYGYTF. The CDR3 DNA follows: TGTGCCAGCAGCTTGCCTGGGAGCTTCTATGGCTACACCTTC.

The V and J genes are TRBV7-9 and TRBJ2-7; unclear D gene. The J call could be wrong; TRBJ2-5 is a better fit for the DNA end. The CDR3 extends over 13 amino acids. In germline, CDR1 is SEHNR, CDR2 FQNEAQ (reference sequence). Here the CDR3 reads CASSPKWAETQYF. The CDR3 bases are TGTGCCAGCAGCCCTAAGTGGGCAGAGACCCAGTACTTC.

With respect to this clone: Other nucleotide sequences from this sample produce the same CDR3. The chain employs TRBV9 and TRBJ1-1; weak D call: TRBD1 (5 bases). The V end lost 0 bases, the J end lost 0 bases, and 6 bases lay between the germline ends. The germline gives CDR1 SGDLS, CDR2 YYNGEE. This CDR3 comprises 14 residues. CDR3 amino acids: CASSVGQLNTEAFF. The CDR3 coding sequence is TGTGCCAGCAGCGTAGGACAGCTGAACACTGAAGCTTTCTTT.

The chain couples TRBV19 to TRBJ1-4, with D possibly TRBD1 on 5 matching bases. This CDR3 has 15 amino acids. Germline CDR1 and CDR2: LNHDA and SQIVND (reference sequence). V was clipped by 5 bases and J by 6 bases, with 16 bases between them. This CDR3 reads CASSLTRTGDEKLFF. The CDR3 coding sequence is TGTGCCAGTAGTCTCACTCGGACGGGGGATGAAAAACTGTTTTTT.

The sample holds one count of this clone. The V gene is TRBV7-9, the J gene TRBJ1-1; tentatively, D is TRBD1 (5 bases). The V gene's germline CDR1 is SEHNR and CDR2 FQNEAQ (reference sequence). The CDR3 consists of 11 residues. The V gene lost 4 bases and the J gene lost 7 bases, with 7 bases spanning the gap. The CDR3 bases are TGTGCCAGCAGCTCAACAGGTGAAGCTTTCTTT. This codes for CASSSTGEAFF. Supplemented by reference TRBV7-9 and TRBJ1-1, the full variable domain reads DTGVSQNPRHKITKRGQNVTFRCDPISEHNRLYWYRQTLGQGPEFLTYFQNEAQLEKSRLLSDRFSAERPKGSFSTLEIQRTEQGDSAMYLCASSSTGEAFFGQGTRLTVV.